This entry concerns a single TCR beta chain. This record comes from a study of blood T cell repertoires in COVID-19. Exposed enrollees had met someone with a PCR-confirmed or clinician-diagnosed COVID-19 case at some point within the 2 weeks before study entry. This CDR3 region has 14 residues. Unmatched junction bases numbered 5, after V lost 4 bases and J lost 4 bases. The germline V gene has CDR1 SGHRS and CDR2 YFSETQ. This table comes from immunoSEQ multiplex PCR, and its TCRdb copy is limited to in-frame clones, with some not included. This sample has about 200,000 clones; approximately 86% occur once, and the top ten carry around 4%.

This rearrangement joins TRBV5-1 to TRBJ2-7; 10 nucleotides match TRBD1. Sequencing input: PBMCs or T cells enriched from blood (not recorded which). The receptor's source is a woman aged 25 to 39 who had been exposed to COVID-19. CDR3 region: CASSPGTGAYEQYF. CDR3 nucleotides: TGCGCCAGCAGCCCCGGGACAGGGGCATACGAGCAGTACTTC.